This is a list of T cell receptor beta chains from one sample in a study of human T cells and chemical hapten exposure. MiXCR, applied by TCRdb to the RACE reads, yields one record per CDR3 protein. In the table there are some 340,000 distinct CDR3 sequences, under 9% of which are singletons. Sample: whole blood, taken in connection with sensitization to the hapten diphenylcyclopropenone (DPC). The receptors stem from a woman between 18 and 29 years old with alopecia areata. Some clones in this sample may be carry-over from other donors' samples. Both conserved end residues are part of each CDR3. The order of the fields is J gene, V gene, clone size, D gene, CDR3 protein, CDR3 DNA. A D gene is named only where the DNA matches it firmly. Clone size, where shown, is once, few, many, or a class for clones that have expanded.

>TRBJ1-5|TRBV6-2/TRBV6-3|few|NA
CASSYEPLGGPQHF
TGTGCCAGCAGTTACGAACCGCTCGGAGGGCCCCAGCATTTT
>TRBJ2-5|TRBV12-3/TRBV12-4|few|TRBD2
CASSPTSGGLETQYF
TGTGCCAGCAGCCCGACTAGCGGGGGTCTAGAGACCCAGTACTTC
>TRBJ2-1|TRBV28|few|NA
CASSLSFGFNEQFF
TGTGCCAGCAGTCTCTCTTTCGGTTTCAATGAGCAGTTCTTC
>TRBJ2-6|TRBV6-5|many|NA
CASSWSGANVLTF
TGTGCCAGCAGCTGGTCTGGGGCCAACGTCCTGACTTTC
>TRBJ2-7|TRBV21-1|few|NA
CASSKESASGRYEQYF
TGTGCCAGCAGCAAAGAGAGCGCTAGCGGGAGGTACGAGCAGTACTTC
>TRBJ2-2|TRBV7-3|few|NA
CASSPRGSPNTGELFF
TGTGCCAGCAGCCCGCGGGGTAGCCCGAACACCGGGGAGCTGTTTTTT
>TRBJ1-1|TRBV11-2|few|NA
CASSLEGRGIAFF
TGTGCCAGCAGCTTAGAGGGTCGCGGCATAGCTTTCTTT
>TRBJ1-2|TRBV10-3|many|TRBD1
CAIRPGTENYGYTF
TGTGCCATCAGGCCCGGGACAGAGAATTATGGCTACACCTTC
>TRBJ1-1|TRBV7-9|few|NA
CASSSTQNTEAFF
TGTGCCAGCAGCTCTACCCAGAACACTGAAGCTTTCTTT
>TRBJ1-2|TRBV7-2|many|NA
CASSLATGYGYTF
TGTGCCAGCAGCTTAGCCACAGGCTATGGCTACACCTTC
>TRBJ2-5|TRBV7-2|NA|NA
CASRAPEQETQYF
TGTGCCAGCAGGGCCCCGGAGCAAGAGACCCAGTACTTC
>TRBJ2-1|TRBV5-1|NA|NA
CASSLVPVFPYNEQFF
TGCGCCAGCAGCTTGGTCCCCGTGTTTCCTTACAATGAGCAGTTCTTC
>TRBJ2-1|TRBV12-3/TRBV12-4|few|NA
CASSFTGKINEQFF
TGTGCCAGCAGTTTTACAGGGAAAATCAATGAGCAGTTCTTC
>TRBJ1-6|TRBV6-5|NA|NA
CASSSQGSPISPLHF
TGTGCCAGCAGTTCCCAGGGCTCCCCCATTTCACCCCTCCACTTT
>TRBJ1-4|TRBV5-1|many|NA
CASSLEPRRAEKLFF
TGCGCCAGCAGCTTGGAACCCCGGAGAGCGGAAAAACTGTTTTTT
>TRBJ2-3|TRBV27|many|NA
CASSSSADTQYF
TGTGCCAGCAGTTCAAGTGCAGATACGCAGTATTTT
>TRBJ2-7|TRBV10-3|few|NA
CAISEGDEQYF
TGTGCCATCAGTGAGGGCGACGAGCAGTACTTC
>TRBJ2-7|TRBV7-9|few|NA
CASSLVGHEQYF
TGTGCCAGCAGCTTAGTGGGGCACGAGCAGTACTTC
>TRBJ1-2|TRBV5-6|few|NA
CASSLEGRAYGYTF
TGTGCCAGCAGCTTGGAAGGAAGGGCCTATGGCTACACCTTC
>TRBJ1-4|TRBV7-9|NA|NA
CASSPVRVVNEKLFF
TGTGCCAGCAGCCCCGTTCGAGTAGTGAACGAAAAACTGTTTTTT
>TRBJ1-5|TRBV4-3|many|NA
CASSVDSNQPQHF
TGCGCCAGCAGCGTTGATAGCAATCAGCCCCAGCATTTT
>TRBJ2-2|TRBV12-3/TRBV12-4|many|NA
CASTSRVARFPGELFF
TGTGCCAGCACCAGTCGGGTAGCTAGGTTCCCCGGGGAGCTGTTTTTT
>TRBJ2-6|TRBV15|many|TRBD1
CATSTYRGSGANVLTF
TGTGCCACCAGCACCTACAGGGGTTCTGGGGCCAACGTCCTGACTTTC
>TRBJ1-1|TRBV5-4|NA|TRBD1
CASKIQGDTEAFF
TGTGCCTCGAAGATACAGGGGGACACTGAAGCTTTCTTT
>TRBJ1-1|TRBV6-6|NA|NA
CASSKPGRWNLTEAFF
TGTGCCAGCAGTAAGCCGGGACGGTGGAATTTGACTGAAGCTTTCTTT